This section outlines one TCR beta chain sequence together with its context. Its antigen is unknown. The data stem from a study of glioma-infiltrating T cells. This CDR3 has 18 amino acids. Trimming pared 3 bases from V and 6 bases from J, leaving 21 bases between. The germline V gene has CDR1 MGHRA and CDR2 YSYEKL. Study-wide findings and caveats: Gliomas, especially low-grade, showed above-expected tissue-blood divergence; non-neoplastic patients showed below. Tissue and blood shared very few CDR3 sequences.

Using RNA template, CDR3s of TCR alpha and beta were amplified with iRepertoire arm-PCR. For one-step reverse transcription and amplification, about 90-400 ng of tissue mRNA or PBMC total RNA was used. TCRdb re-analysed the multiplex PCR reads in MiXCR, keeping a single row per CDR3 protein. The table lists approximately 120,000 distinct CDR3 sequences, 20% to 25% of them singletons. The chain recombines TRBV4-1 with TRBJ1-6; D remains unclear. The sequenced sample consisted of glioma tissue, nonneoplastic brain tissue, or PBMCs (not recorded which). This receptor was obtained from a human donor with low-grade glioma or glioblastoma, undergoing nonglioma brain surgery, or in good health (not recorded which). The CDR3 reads CASSQRHAGYISNSPLHF. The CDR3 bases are TGCGCCAGCAGCCAGAGGCACGCGGGATATATAAGTAATTCACCCCTCCACTTT.